Below, 18 T cell receptor beta chains from the same sample are listed, as sequenced in a study of cytomegalovirus exposure and HLA in healthy donors (TCRdb year 2017). Libraries were made using the immunoSEQ multiplex PCR assay. A mixture of 60 forward primers for TCR Vbeta segments and 13 reverse primers for TCR Jbeta segments was used in the multiplex PCR. The clones in this table, taken by TCRdb from immuneACCESS, are in-frame only. Not every clone is retained; where verified, under half of the shortfall comes from an unresolved V gene, and the cause of the rest is unknown. The sample table shows 170,000 or so clones, and 80% are seen once. Clones ranked in the top ten supply roughly 6.3% of the sample. Sequencing input: PBMCs. The source is a male donor in good health and CMV-seropositive.

The chain employs TRBV10-3 and TRBJ2-3; 9 nucleotides agree with TRBD1. The CDR3 extends over 17 amino acids. Germline V lookup: CDR1 ENHRY, CDR2 SYGVKD. V dropped 6 bases and J dropped 2; count of bases not matched to a gene: 12. In DNA form, the CDR3 reads TGTGCCATCAGGGCCGGGACAGGGAGAAGGGACACAGATACGCAGTATTTT. Residues: CAIRAGTGRRDTDTQYF.

J is TRBJ2-7 and V is TRBV7-8; the D gene is possibly TRBD2 (5 bases). This CDR3 is built from 15 residues. Germline CDR1 is SGHVS and CDR2 is FQNEAQ. Trimming cost V 5 bases and J 3 bases, with 17 bases left between them. This CDR3 is CASSPGSVPYYEQYF. In DNA form, the CDR3 reads TGTGCCAGCAGCCCCGGTAGCGTACCCTACTACGAGCAGTACTTC.

The V gene is TRBV5-4, the J gene TRBJ1-1; a weak D match, TRBD1 (5 bases). Trimming took 4 bases from V and 3 from J, leaving 10 bases between them. This CDR3 region has 13 residues. The germline CDR1 and CDR2 sequences are SGHNT and YYREEE (reference sequence). Here the CDR3 DNA reads TGTGCCAGCAGCGGAACGGGGGACACTGAAGCTTTCTTT. Translating gives CASSGTGDTEAFF.

The chain carries TRBV7-2 and TRBJ2-1, with 11 bases lining up with TRBD2. The CDR3 totals 18 residues. V lost 1 base and J lost 4; bases outside the gene matches: 9. Germline lookup yields CDR1 SGHTA and CDR2 FQGNSA. CDR3 sequence: CASSLVHKGLAEYNEQFF. CDR3 sequence (DNA): TGTGCCAGCAGCTTAGTCCACAAGGGACTAGCGGAATACAATGAGCAGTTCTTC. Using reference TRBV7-2 and TRBJ2-1 for the parts outside the CDR3, the full variable domain is GAGVSQSPSNKVTEKGKDVELRCDPISGHTALYWYRQSLGQGLEFLIYFQGNSAPDKSGLPSDRFSAERTGGSVSTLTIQRTQQEDSAVYLCASSLVHKGLAEYNEQFFGPGTRLTVL.

This rearrangement joins TRBV7-9 to TRBJ2-1, with TRBD1 as a possible D gene (7 bases). The V end lost 0 bases, the J end lost 4 bases, and 13 bases lay between the germline ends. This CDR3 has 16 residues. The germline CDR1 and CDR2 sequences are SEHNR and FQNEAQ (reference sequence). DNA for the CDR3: TGTGCCAGCAGCTTAGCGCAGGGGGGTGGGTACAATGAGCAGTTCTTC. This codes for CASSLAQGGGYNEQFF.

The J gene is TRBJ2-3, the V gene TRBV10-3, with TRBD1 matching 7 bases. The CDR3 is made up of 14 amino acids. In germline, CDR1 is ENHRY, CDR2 SYGVKD. J was trimmed by 4 bases and V by 2 bases; bases with no gene match: 3. DNA of the CDR3: TGTGCCATCAGTGAGAGGGGGCCAGCAGATACGCAGTATTTT. This translates into CAISERGPADTQYF.

The J gene is TRBJ2-1, the V gene TRBV19; 8 nucleotides agree with TRBD2. The CDR3 has 15 amino acids. CDR1 is LNHDA, CDR2 SQIVND, per germline (reference sequence). V lost 5 bases and J lost 5; bases outside the gene matches: 8. CDR3 protein: CASSGAGVPNNEQFF. DNA for the CDR3: TGTGCCAGTAGTGGAGCGGGAGTTCCAAACAATGAGCAGTTCTTC. The whole variable domain, filled in from reference TRBV19 and TRBJ2-1, reads DGGITQSPKYLFRKEGQNVTLSCEQNLNHDAMYWYRQDPGQGLRLIYYSQIVNDFQKGDIAEGYSVSREKKESFPLTVTSAQKNPTAFYLCASSGAGVPNNEQFFGPGTRLTVL.

The chain has TRBV21-1 and TRBJ2-3; TRBD2, the table's D call, lacks a check against the DNA. TRBV21-1 is listed as a pseudogene. The CDR3 runs 16 residues. CDR3 in amino acids: CASTPSTVDYTDTQYF. In nucleotides, the CDR3 is TGTGCCAGCACCCCATCAACGGTTGACTACACAGATACGCAGTATTTT.

This chain links TRBV5-6 with TRBJ2-7; 8 nucleotides agree with TRBD2. The germline gives CDR1 SGHDT, CDR2 YYEEEE. J was trimmed by 0 bases and V by 4 bases; bases with no gene match: 18. The CDR3 has 19 residues. CDR3 residues: CASSPGGAGANIPSYEQYF. In nucleotides, the CDR3 is TGTGCCAGCAGCCCGGGTGGAGCGGGAGCCAATATACCCTCCTACGAGCAGTACTTC.

J is TRBJ1-6 and V is TRBV28, with 8 bases that match TRBD1. With V trimmed by 5 bases and J by 0 bases, 3 bases remained unmatched. The CDR3 sequence is 16 residues long. The V gene's germline CDR1 is MDHEN and CDR2 SYDVKM. The CDR3 nucleotides read TGTGCCAGCAGTAACAGGGGGAGCTCCTATAATTCACCCCTCCACTTT. Its translation: CASSNRGSSYNSPLHF.

The chain joins TRBV5-1 to TRBJ2-7; weak D call: TRBD1 (6 bases). Trimming took 3 bases from V and 2 from J, leaving 9 bases between them. The CDR3 has 13 residues. Germline-derived CDR1 and CDR2 are SGHRS and YFSETQ. The DNA of the CDR3 is TGCGCCAGCAGCTCGTACAGGGCCTACGAGCAGTACTTC. Protein sequence: CASSSYRAYEQYF.

The V call is TRBV5-6, the J call TRBJ2-7; 8 bases agree with TRBD2. CDR3 length equals 15 residues. The trim removed 4 bases at V and 5 bases at J, leaving 11 bases unmatched. Germline CDR1 reads SGHDT; CDR2 reads YYEEEE. CDR3 sequence: CASSTPGLGLNEQYF. CDR3 DNA sequence: TGTGCCAGCAGCACACCGGGACTAGGTCTAAACGAGCAGTACTTC. The full variable domain, completed using reference TRBV5-6 and TRBJ2-7, is DAGVTQSPTHLIKTRGQQVTLRCSPKSGHDTVSWYQQALGQGPQFIFQYYEEEERQRGNFPDRFSGHQFPNYSSELNVNALLLGDSALYLCASSTPGLGLNEQYFGPGTRLTVT.

This clone was seen just once. V gene TRBV7-2 combines with J gene TRBJ2-1; 13 positions match TRBD2. This CDR3 has 15 amino acids. Germline loops: CDR1 SGHTA, CDR2 FQGNSA. V lost 5 bases, J lost 8 bases, and 6 bases stayed unmatched. CDR3 nucleotides: TGTGCCAGCAGCCGCCGACTAGCGGGAGGAGATGAGCAGTTCTTC. Its protein is CASSRRLAGGDEQFF.

This clone was found once. This sequence joins TRBV29-1 and TRBJ2-7, with no clear D. Germline V CDR1 and CDR2: SQVTM, ANQGSEA. CDR3 length: 12 residues. Trimming left V 5 bases short and J 3 bases short, with 11 bases between. The CDR3 here is CSVSTGRYEQYF. In nucleotides, the CDR3 is TGCAGCGTTTCGACTGGCCGCTACGAGCAGTACTTC.

This clone showed up just a few times. The genes are TRBV28 and TRBJ2-7; TRBD1 matches 9 bases. Looked up from germline, CDR1 is MDHEN and CDR2 is SYDVKM. The CDR3 has 13 residues. V lost 6 bases and J lost 3; bases outside the gene matches: 3. CDR3 protein: CASSLGQGYEQYF. CDR3 bases: TGTGCCAGCAGCCTGGGACAGGGCTACGAGCAGTACTTC.

This clone came up a few times. This chain connects TRBV28 to TRBJ2-1; weak D call: TRBD2 (5 bases). With 3 bases removed from V and 6 bases from J, the gap between germline ends came to 6 bases. In germline, CDR1 is MDHEN, CDR2 SYDVKM. CDR3 size: 12 residues. DNA for the CDR3: TGTGCCAGCAGTTTTCGGGGCAATGAGCAGTTCTTC. This codes for CASSFRGNEQFF.

The chain combines TRBV28 with TRBJ2-7; 7 nucleotides align to TRBD1. Germline V gene sequence: CDR1 MDHEN, CDR2 SYDVKM. The CDR3 is made up of 15 amino acids. Trimming cost V 3 bases and J 2 bases; bases outside gene matches: 7. In DNA form, the CDR3 reads TGTGCCAGCAGTTTTTCTAGGGGGCTTACCTACGAGCAGTACTTC. Its protein is CASSFSRGLTYEQYF.

This chain joins TRBV2 and TRBJ2-7; TRBD1 matches at 9 bases. Germline CDR1 and CDR2: SNHLY and FYNNEI. CDR3 size: 13 residues. Trimming cost V 6 bases and J 6 bases; bases outside gene matches: 6. The CDR3 reads CASRRDRVVEQYF. The CDR3 bases are TGTGCCAGCAGAAGGGACAGGGTGGTCGAGCAGTACTTC.